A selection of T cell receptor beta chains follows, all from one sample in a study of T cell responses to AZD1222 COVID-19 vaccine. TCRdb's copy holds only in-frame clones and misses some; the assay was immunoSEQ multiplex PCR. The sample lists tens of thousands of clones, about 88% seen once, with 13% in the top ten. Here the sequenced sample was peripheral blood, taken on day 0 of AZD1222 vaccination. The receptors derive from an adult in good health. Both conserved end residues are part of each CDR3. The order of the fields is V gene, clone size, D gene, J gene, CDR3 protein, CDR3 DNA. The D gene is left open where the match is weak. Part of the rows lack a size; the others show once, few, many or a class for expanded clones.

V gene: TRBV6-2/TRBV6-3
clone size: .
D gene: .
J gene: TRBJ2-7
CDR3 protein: CASSTRDGSSYEQYF
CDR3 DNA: TGTGCCAGCAGTACCCGGGACGGCAGCTCCTACGAGCAGTACTTC

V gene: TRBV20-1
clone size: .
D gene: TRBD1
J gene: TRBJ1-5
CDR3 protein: CSASKLSGGDQPQHF
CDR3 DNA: TGCAGTGCTAGTAAGTTATCAGGGGGCGATCAGCCCCAGCATTTT

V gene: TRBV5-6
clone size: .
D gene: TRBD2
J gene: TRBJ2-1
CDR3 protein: CASSLGIAGAYNEQFF
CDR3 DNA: TGTGCCAGCAGCTTGGGAATAGCGGGGGCCTACAATGAGCAGTTCTTC

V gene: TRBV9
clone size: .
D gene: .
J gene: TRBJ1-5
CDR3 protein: CASSVGQGSQPQHF
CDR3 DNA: TGTGCCAGCAGCGTAGGGCAGGGGAGTCAGCCCCAGCATTTT

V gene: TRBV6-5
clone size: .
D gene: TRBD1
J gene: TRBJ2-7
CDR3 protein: CASSYSSGTVEQYF
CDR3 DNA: TGTGCCAGCAGTTACTCCAGTGGGACAGTCGAGCAGTACTTC

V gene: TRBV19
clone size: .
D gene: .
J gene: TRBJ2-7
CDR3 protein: CASSPGPASYEQYF
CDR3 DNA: TGTGCCAGCAGTCCCGGCCCTGCCTCCTACGAGCAGTACTTC

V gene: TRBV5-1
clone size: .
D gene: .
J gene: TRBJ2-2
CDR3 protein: CASADGGNTGELFF
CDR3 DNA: TGCGCCAGCGCCGATGGGGGGAACACCGGGGAGCTGTTTTTT

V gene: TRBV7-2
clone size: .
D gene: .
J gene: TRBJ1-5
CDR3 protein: CASSLWGEPQHF
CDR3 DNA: TGTGCCAGCAGCTTATGGGGGGAGCCCCAGCATTTT

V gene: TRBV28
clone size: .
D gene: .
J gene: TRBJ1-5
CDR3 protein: CASSSPGTYSNQPQHF
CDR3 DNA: TGTGCCAGCAGTTCCCCCGGGACGTATAGCAATCAGCCCCAGCATTTT

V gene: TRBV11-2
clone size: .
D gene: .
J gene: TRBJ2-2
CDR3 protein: CASSLFAGGELFF
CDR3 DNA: TGTGCCAGCAGCTTATTCGCCGGGGGGGAGCTGTTTTTT

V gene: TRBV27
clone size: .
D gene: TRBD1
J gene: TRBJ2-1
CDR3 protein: CASSSNRGPSEQFF
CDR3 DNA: TGTGCCAGCAGCTCAAACAGGGGGCCGAGTGAGCAGTTCTTC

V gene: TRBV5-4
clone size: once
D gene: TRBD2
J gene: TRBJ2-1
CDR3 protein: CASSFGTSGDYNEQFF
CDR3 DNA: TGTGCCAGCAGCTTTGGGACTAGCGGGGACTACAATGAGCAGTTCTTC

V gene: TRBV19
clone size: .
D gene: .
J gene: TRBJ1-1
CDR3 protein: CATGQRNTEAFF
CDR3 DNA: TGTGCCACCGGACAGAGGAACACTGAAGCTTTCTTT

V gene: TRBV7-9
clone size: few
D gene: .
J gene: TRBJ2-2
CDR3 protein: CASSLMAGELFF
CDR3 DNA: TGTGCCAGCAGCTTAATGGCCGGGGAGCTGTTTTTT

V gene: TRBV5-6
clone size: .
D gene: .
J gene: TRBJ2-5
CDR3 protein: CASSLAAGWKQETQYF
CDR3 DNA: TGTGCCAGCAGCTTGGCGGCAGGCTGGAAGCAAGAGACCCAGTACTTC

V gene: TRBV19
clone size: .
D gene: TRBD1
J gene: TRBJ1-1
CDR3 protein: CASRGDRGYTEAFF
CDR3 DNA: TGTGCCAGTAGGGGGGACAGGGGCTACACTGAAGCTTTCTTT

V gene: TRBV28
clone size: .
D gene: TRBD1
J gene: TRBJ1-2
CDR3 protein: CASSLRDRGDFGYTF
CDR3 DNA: TGTGCCAGCAGTCTCCGGGACAGGGGAGATTTTGGCTACACCTTC

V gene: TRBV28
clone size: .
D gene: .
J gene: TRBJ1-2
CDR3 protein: CASSFSIATMYSTF
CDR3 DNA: TGTGCCAGCAGTTTTTCCATCGCTACTATGTATTCCACCTTC

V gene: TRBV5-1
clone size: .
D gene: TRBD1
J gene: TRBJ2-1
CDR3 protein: CASSSGTGRYNEQFF
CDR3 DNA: TGCGCCAGCAGCTCCGGGACAGGGCGGTACAATGAGCAGTTCTTC

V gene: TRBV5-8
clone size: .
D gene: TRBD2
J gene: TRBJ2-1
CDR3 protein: CASSPGLAGGVNEQFF
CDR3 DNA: TGTGCCAGCAGCCCGGGACTAGCGGGGGGTGTGAATGAGCAGTTCTTC

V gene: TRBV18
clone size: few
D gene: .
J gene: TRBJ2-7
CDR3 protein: CASSPAGAGQPHEQYF
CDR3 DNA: TGTGCCAGCTCACCAGCCGGCGCGGGACAGCCCCACGAGCAGTACTTC

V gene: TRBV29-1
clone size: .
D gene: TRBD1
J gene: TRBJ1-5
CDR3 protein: CSVGGTGRQPQHF
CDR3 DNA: TGCAGCGTTGGGGGGACAGGTCGGCAGCCCCAGCATTTT

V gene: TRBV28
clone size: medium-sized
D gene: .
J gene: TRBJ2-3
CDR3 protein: CASSPLLIQGSSTDTQYF
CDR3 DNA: TGTGCCAGCAGTCCCCTCCTCATTCAGGGCAGCAGCACAGATACGCAGTATTTT

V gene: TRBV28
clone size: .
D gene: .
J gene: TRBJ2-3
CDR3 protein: CASSYGQLRRDTQYF
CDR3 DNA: TGTGCCAGCAGTTATGGACAGTTACGCAGGGATACGCAGTATTTT

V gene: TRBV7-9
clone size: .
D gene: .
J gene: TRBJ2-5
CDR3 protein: CASRSGGETQYF
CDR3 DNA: TGTGCCAGCAGGTCAGGAGGGGAGACCCAGTACTTC

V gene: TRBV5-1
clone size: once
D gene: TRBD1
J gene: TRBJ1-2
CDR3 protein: CASSPGTGGNSYGYTF
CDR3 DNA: TGCGCCAGCAGCCCGGGGACAGGGGGCAATTCCTATGGCTACACCTTC

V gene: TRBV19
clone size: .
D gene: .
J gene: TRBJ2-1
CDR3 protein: CASSGAWDIVRNEQFF
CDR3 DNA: TGTGCCAGTAGTGGGGCGTGGGATATCGTGAGGAATGAGCAGTTCTTC

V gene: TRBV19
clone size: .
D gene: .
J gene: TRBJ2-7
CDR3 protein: CASSIAGSLLGEQYF
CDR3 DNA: TGTGCCAGTAGTATTGCGGGCAGCCTACTCGGCGAGCAGTACTTC

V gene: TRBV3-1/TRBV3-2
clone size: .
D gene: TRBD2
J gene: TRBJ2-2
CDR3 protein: CASSQEGNGRDTGELFF
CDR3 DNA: TGTGCCAGCAGCCAAGAAGGGAACGGGAGGGACACCGGGGAGCTGTTTTTT

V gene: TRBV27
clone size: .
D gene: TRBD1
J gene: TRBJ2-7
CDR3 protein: CASSNGQASSYEQYF
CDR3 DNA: TGTGCCAGCAGCAACGGACAGGCTAGCTCCTACGAGCAGTACTTC

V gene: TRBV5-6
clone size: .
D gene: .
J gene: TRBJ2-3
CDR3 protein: CASSLDGLRDSSTDTQYF
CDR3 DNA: TGTGCCAGCAGCTTGGATGGGTTGAGGGATTCTAGCACAGATACGCAGTATTTT

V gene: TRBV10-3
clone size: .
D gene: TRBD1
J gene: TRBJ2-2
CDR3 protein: CAISEASGGHGELFF
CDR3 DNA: TGTGCCATCAGTGAGGCCTCAGGGGGCCACGGGGAGCTGTTTTTT